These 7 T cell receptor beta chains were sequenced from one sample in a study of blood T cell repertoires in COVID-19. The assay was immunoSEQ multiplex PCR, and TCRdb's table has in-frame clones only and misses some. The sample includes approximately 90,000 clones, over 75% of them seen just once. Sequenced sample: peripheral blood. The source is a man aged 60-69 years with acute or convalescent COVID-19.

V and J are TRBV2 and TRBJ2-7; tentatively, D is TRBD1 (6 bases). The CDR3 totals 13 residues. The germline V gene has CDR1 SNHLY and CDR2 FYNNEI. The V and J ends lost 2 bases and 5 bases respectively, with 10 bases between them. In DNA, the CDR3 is TGTGCCAGCAGTGAACAGGGGACGCACGAGCAGTACTTC. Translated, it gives CASSEQGTHEQYF. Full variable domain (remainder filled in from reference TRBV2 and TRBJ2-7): EPEVTQTPSHQVTQMGQEVILRCVPISNHLYFYWYRQILGQKVEFLVSFYNNEISEKSEIFDDQFSVERPDGSNFTLKIRSTKLEDSAMYFCASSEQGTHEQYFGPGTRLTVT.

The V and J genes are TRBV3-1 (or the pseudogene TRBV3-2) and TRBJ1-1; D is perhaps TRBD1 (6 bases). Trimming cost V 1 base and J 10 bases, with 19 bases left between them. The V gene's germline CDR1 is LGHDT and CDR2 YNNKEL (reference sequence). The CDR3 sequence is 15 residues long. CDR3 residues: CASSQGLPGARVAFF. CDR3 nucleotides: TGTGCCAGCAGCCAAGGACTTCCAGGGGCCAGGGTAGCTTTCTTT.

DNA of the CDR3: TGTGCCAGCTCAAACCGGGACAGCTATAATTCACCCCTCCACTTT. Its translation: CASSNRDSYNSPLHF. This chain joins TRBV19 and TRBJ1-6, with 7 positions matching TRBD1. This CDR3 has 15 residues. V shed 9 bases and J 3 bases; nucleotides not matched to a gene: 8. The germline V gene has CDR1 LNHDA and CDR2 SQIVND (reference sequence).

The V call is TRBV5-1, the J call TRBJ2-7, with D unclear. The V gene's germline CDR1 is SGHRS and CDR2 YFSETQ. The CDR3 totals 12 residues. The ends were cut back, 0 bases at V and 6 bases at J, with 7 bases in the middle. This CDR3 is CASSLVATEQYF. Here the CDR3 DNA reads TGCGCCAGCAGCTTGGTGGCAACCGAGCAGTACTTC.

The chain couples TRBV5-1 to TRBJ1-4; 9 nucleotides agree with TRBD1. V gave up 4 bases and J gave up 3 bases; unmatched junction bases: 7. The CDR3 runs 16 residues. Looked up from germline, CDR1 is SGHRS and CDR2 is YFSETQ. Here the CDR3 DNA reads TGCGCCAGCAGCCCAAGGACAGGGGACCCTAATGAAAAACTGTTTTTT. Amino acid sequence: CASSPRTGDPNEKLFF.

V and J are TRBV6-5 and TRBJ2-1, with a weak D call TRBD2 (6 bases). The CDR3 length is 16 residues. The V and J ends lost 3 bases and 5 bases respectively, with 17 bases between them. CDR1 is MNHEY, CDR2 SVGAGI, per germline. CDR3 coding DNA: TGTGCCAGCAGTTATAGACGGGAGCGTGGGGACAATGAGCAGTTCTTC. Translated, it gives CASSYRRERGDNEQFF.

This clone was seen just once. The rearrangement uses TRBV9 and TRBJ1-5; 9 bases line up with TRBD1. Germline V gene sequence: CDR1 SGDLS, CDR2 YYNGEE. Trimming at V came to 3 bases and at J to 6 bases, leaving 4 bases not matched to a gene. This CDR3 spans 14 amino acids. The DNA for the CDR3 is TGTGCCAGCAGCGCGGGACAGGGAGGTCAGCCCCAGCATTTT. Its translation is CASSAGQGGQPQHF.